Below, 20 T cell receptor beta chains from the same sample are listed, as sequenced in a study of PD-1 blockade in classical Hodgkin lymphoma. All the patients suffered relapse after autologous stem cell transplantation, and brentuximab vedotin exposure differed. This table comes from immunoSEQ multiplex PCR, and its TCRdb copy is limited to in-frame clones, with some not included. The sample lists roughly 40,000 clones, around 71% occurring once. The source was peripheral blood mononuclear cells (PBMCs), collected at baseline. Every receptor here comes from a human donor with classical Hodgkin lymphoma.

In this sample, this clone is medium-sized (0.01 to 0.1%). CDR3 loop: CASSAARSGDYEQYF. The CDR3 DNA reads TGTGCCAGCAGCGCCGCTCGGTCAGGGGACTACGAGCAGTACTTC. This rearrangement joins TRBV9 to TRBJ2-7, with D possibly being TRBD1 (6 bases). The germline CDR1 and CDR2 sequences are SGDLS and YYNGEE. The CDR3 totals 15 residues. The V end was cut by 3 bases, the J end by 3 bases, with 16 bases between.

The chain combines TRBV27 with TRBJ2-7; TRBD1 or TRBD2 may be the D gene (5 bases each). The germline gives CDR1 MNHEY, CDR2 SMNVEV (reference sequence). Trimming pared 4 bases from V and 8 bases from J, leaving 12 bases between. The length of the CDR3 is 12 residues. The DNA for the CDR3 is TGTGCCAGCAGTTGGGGGACCGGCAAGCAGTACTTC. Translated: CASSWGTGKQYF.

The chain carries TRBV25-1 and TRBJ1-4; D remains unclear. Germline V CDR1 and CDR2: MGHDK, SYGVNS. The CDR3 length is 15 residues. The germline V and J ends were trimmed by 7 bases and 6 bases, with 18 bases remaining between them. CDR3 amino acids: CASTTNGRGDEKLFF. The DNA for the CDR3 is TGTGCCAGCACTACCAACGGGAGAGGAGATGAAAAACTGTTTTTT. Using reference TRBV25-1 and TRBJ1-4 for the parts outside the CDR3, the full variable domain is EADIYQTPRYLVIGTGKKITLECSQTMGHDKMYWYQQDPGMELHLIHYSYGVNSTEKGDLSSESTVSRIRTEHFPLTLESARPSHTSQYLCASTTNGRGDEKLFFGSGTQLSVL.

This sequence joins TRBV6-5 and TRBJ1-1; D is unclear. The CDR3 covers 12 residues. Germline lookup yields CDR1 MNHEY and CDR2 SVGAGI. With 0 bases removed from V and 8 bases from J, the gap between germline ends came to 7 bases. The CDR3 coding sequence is TGTGCCAGCAGTTACTCGAAGGGCGAAGCTTTCTTT. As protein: CASSYSKGEAFF.

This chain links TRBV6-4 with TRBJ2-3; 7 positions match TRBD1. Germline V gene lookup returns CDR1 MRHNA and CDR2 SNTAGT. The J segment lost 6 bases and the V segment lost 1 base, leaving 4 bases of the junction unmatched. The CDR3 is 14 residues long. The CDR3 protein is CASSDLTGADTQYF. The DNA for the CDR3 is TGTGCCAGCAGTGACTTAACAGGGGCTGATACGCAGTATTTT.

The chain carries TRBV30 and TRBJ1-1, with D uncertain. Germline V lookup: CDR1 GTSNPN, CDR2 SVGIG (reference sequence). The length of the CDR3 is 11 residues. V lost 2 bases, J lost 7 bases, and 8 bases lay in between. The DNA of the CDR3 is TGTGCCTGGAGTAAAAACCTTGAAGCTTTCTTT. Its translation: CAWSKNLEAFF.

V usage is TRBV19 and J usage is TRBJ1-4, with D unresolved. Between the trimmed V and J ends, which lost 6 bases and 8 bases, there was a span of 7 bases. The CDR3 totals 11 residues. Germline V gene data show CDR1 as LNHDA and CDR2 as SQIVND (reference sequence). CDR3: CASSVGEKLFF. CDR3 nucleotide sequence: TGTGCCAGTAGCGTGGGGGAAAAACTGTTTTTT.

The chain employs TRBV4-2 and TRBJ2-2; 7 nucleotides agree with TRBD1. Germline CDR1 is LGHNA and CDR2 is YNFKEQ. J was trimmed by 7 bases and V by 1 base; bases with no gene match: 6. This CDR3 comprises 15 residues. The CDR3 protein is CASSQVTGIIGELFF. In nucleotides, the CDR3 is TGTGCCAGCAGCCAAGTGACAGGGATCATCGGGGAGCTGTTTTTT.

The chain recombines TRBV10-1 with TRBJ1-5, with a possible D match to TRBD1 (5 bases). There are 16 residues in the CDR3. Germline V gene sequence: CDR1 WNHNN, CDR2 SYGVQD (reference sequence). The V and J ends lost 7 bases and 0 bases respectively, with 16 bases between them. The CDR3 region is CASTLWGRGSNQPQHF. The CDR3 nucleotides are TGCGCCAGCACTCTCTGGGGACGGGGTAGCAATCAGCCCCAGCATTTT.

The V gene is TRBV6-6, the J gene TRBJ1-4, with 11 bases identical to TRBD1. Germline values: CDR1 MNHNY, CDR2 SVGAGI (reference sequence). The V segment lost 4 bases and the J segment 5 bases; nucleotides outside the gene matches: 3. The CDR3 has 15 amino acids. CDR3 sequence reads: CASSLDRGRNEKLFF. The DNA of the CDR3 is TGTGCCAGCAGTTTGGACAGGGGGCGGAATGAAAAACTGTTTTTT.

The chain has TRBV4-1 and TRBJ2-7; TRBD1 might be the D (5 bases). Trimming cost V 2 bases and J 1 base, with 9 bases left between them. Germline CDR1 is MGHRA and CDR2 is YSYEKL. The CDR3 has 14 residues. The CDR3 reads CASSQITGSYEQYF. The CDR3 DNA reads TGCGCCAGCAGCCAAATTACAGGTTCCTACGAGCAGTACTTC.

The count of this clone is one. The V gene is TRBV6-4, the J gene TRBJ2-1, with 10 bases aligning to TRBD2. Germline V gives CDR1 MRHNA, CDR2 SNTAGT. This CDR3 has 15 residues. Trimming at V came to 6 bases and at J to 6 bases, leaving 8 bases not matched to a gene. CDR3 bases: TGTGCCAGCAGCCCCGGACTAGCGGAATCCAATGAGCAGTTCTTC. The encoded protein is CASSPGLAESNEQFF.

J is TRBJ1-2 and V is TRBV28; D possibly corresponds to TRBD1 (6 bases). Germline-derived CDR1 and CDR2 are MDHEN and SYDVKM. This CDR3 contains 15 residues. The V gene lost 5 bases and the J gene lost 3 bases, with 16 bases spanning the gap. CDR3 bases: TGTGCCAGCAGTCCCCTCCTACAGGGCTACTATGGCTACACCTTC. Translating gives CASSPLLQGYYGYTF.

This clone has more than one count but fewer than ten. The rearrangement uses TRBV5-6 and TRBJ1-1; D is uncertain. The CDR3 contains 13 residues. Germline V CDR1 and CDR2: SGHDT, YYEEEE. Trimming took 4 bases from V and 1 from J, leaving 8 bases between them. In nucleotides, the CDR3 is TGTGCCAGCAGCCCTATGAGGAACACTGAAGCTTTCTTT. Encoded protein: CASSPMRNTEAFF.

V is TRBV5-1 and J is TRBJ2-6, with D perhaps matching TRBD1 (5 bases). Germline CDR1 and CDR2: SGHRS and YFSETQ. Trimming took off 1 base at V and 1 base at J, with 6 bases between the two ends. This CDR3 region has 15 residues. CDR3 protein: CASSLTGSGANVLTF. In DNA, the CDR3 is TGCGCCAGCAGCTTGACAGGTTCTGGGGCCAACGTCCTGACTTTC.

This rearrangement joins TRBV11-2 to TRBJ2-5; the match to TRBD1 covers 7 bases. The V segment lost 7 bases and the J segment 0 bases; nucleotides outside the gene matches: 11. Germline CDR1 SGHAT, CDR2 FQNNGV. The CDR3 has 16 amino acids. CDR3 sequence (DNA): TGTGCCAGCACCCCAGGGACAGCGCCGTACCAAGAGACCCAGTACTTC. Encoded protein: CASTPGTAPYQETQYF.

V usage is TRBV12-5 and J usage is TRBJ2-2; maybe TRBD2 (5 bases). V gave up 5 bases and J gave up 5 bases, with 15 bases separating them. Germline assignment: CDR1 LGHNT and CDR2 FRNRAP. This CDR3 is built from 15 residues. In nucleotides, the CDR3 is TGTGCTAGTGGTCCCTCCCGGACTCTTACCGGGGAGCTGTTTTTT. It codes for CASGPSRTLTGELFF.

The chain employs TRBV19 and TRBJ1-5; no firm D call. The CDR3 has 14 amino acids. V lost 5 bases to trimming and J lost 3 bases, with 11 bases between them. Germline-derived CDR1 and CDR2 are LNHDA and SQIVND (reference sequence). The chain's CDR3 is CASSLPTYNQPQHF. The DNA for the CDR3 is TGTGCCAGTAGTCTTCCGACATACAATCAGCCCCAGCATTTT.

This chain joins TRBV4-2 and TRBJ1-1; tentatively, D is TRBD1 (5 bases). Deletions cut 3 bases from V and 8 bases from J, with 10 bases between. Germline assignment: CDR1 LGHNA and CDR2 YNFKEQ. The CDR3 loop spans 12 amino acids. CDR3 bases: TGTGCCAGCAGCCACATATCAGGGGAAGCTTTCTTT. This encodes CASSHISGEAFF.

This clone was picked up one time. The DNA of the CDR3 is TGTGCCAGCAGCCCCCGGGAGACCCAGTACTTC. Translation gives CASSPRETQYF. The chain carries TRBV7-2 and TRBJ2-5, with D unresolved. Germline CDR1 SGHTA, CDR2 FQGNSA. Trimming removed 5 bases at V and 5 bases at J, with 6 bases between. This CDR3 is 11 amino acids long.